The source of this TCR beta chain is a study of early T cells in non-severe SARS-CoV-2 infection (dated by TCRdb to the early 2020s). As for the study more broadly: Because TCR sequencing was done on bulk RNA from unsorted whole blood, the alpha and beta chains could not be paired.

The CDR3 has 17 amino acids, counting the end cysteine and phenylalanine. The only DNA kept is the CDR3, 51 bases in frame from the first base. V sheds 7 bases and J sheds 0 bases, leaving 20 bases between their ends. Taken from the germline V gene, the CDR1 and CDR2 loops are ENHRY and SYGVKD. Study-level results and caveats: Matching against VDJdb was skewed toward anti-spike CD8 responses, likely underestimated virus-specific expansions, and missed private and CD4 specificities.

This was a case-control study nested in a cohort of healthcare workers in London, UK, who had nasopharyngeal swab PCR tests and blood samples taken every week. Between 23 and 31 March 2020, the week of the UK lockdown, healthcare workers were enrolled and then followed up weekly for as long as 16 weeks. Details on this clonotype: Its target antigen remains unknown. Qualities for individual bases were not recorded, and no much larger clone is one base off.

To prepare the library, 5' RACE was applied. Sequencer: NextSeq 500. The TCR library protocol attached unique molecular identifiers to individual cDNA molecules to correct for sequencing error and PCR bias. Sequencing covered both TCR alpha and beta chains, and within each sample the abundances of alpha and beta sequences were tightly co-correlated. Turning to the authors' computational methods: Decombinator V4 was used to perform V gene, J gene and CDR3 annotation of TCR sequences. TCRs were defined as expanded if a significant change between any two time points was detected under a Poisson model with p below 0.0001. TCR abundances were normalised to the total number of TCRs sequenced per sample and were expressed as counts per million. MAIT TCRs were defined by TRAV1-2 paired with TRAJ12, TRAJ20 or TRAJ33, and iNKT TCRs by TRAV10 paired with TRAJ18. A search of VDJdb, accessed on 1 November 2021, was run for TCRs annotated to CMV, EBV and SARS-CoV-2, with TCRs annotated for multiple antigens excluded. TCRdb reran the public reads through fastp at Q25 and MiXCR, keeping productive beta chains. A single entry per CDR3 protein holds the most common genes and DNA from its merged rows. For this entry, the V and J calls and clone size follow TCRdb and not the study's own pipeline. The sample yields fewer than 85,000 distinct CDR3 sequences; about a sixth were counted once. Roughly 3% of the sample is in the top ten clones.

This sequence uses TRBV10-3 and TRBJ2-3; the D gene is perhaps TRBD2, on 6 matching bases. This receptor was obtained from an adult who was a healthcare worker with PCR-confirmed SARS-CoV-2 infection or an uninfected control (not recorded which). The sample comprised whole blood. The CDR3 has the sequence CAIIRSLGGASTDTQYF. The DNA sequence reads TGTGCCATCATTCGTTCCCTGGGCGGGGCTAGCACAGATACGCAGTATTTT.